The 32 T cell receptor beta chains given below trace back to one sample, sequenced in a study of cytomegalovirus exposure and HLA in healthy donors. The PCR had 60 Vbeta and 13 Jbeta primers. The protocol was immunoSEQ multiplex PCR, while the TCRdb copy is restricted to in-frame clones and leaves out a portion. The table records approximately 120,000 clones, around 81% of them present only once. Sequencing input: PBMCs. The receptors originated from a female donor in good health and CMV-seronegative.

This chain joins TRBV4-2 and TRBJ2-3; 10 nucleotides align to TRBD2. V was pared by 2 bases and J by 3 bases, with 5 bases of the junction left unmatched. Germline V gene sequence: CDR1 LGHNA, CDR2 YNFKEQ. CDR3 length: 16 residues. CDR3 nucleotide sequence: TGTGCCAGCAGCCAAACCGGGACTAGCGCAACAGATACGCAGTATTTT. This encodes CASSQTGTSATDTQYF.

The V gene is TRBV7-9, the J gene TRBJ2-1; 9 bases align to TRBD1. With V trimmed by 5 bases and J by 7 bases, 6 bases remained unmatched. Germline V CDR1 and CDR2: SEHNR, FQNEAQ (reference sequence). This CDR3 has 14 residues. The CDR3 loop reads CASSRRTGVNEQFF. CDR3 DNA sequence: TGTGCCAGCAGCAGGCGGACAGGGGTTAATGAGCAGTTCTTC.

This clone occurred once. The DNA of the CDR3 is TGTGCCAGTAGTCGGGCAGGGGGCTCTAGCACAGATACGCAGTATTTT. Translated, it gives CASSRAGGSSTDTQYF. The chain uses TRBV19 and TRBJ2-3; 8 bases agree with TRBD1. V gave up 5 bases and J gave up 0 bases; unmatched junction bases: 7. Germline-derived CDR1 and CDR2 are LNHDA and SQIVND (reference sequence). The CDR3 spans 16 residues.

This clone was seen only a few times. V gene TRBV7-6 combines with J gene TRBJ1-1, with TRBD1 as a possible D gene (6 bases). Germline lookup yields CDR1 SGHVS and CDR2 FNYEAQ. V lost 5 bases and J lost 8, with 24 bases in between. The CDR3 is made up of 16 amino acids. CDR3 in amino acids: CASSLYRVLRSGEAFF. The CDR3 nucleotides are TGTGCCAGCAGCCTCTACAGGGTTTTGAGGAGTGGGGAAGCTTTCTTT. The full variable domain, with the rest looked up from reference TRBV7-6 and TRBJ1-1, is GAGVSQSPRYKVTKRGQDVALRCDPISGHVSLYWYRQALGQGPEFLTYFNYEAQQDKSGLPNDRFSAERPEGSISTLTIQRTEQRDSAMYRCASSLYRVLRSGEAFFGQGTRLTVV.

The chain employs TRBV11-2 and TRBJ2-1; 11 bases align to TRBD2. Germline V gives CDR1 SGHAT, CDR2 FQNNGV. This CDR3 is built from 16 residues. With 0 bases clipped from V and 7 bases from J, the junction kept 5 bases outside the gene matches. The CDR3: CASSLDSRLAGNEQFF. The CDR3 DNA is TGTGCCAGCAGCTTAGATTCCCGACTAGCGGGGAATGAGCAGTTCTTC.

This chain links TRBV7-2 with TRBJ2-5; D remains ambiguous. Germline CDR1 SGHTA, CDR2 FQGNSA. The CDR3 totals 19 residues. Trimming removed 5 bases at V and 1 base at J, with 26 bases between. CDR3 in amino acids: CASSPRGGPLIPSQETQYF. In DNA form, the CDR3 reads TGTGCCAGCAGCCCGCGTGGCGGCCCCCTTATCCCCTCCCAAGAGACCCAGTACTTC.

This clone was picked up a small number of times. J is TRBJ1-2 and V is TRBV5-1; tentatively, D is TRBD1 (6 bases). The ends were cut back, 4 bases at V and 3 bases at J, with 16 bases in the middle. Germline CDR1 and CDR2: SGHRS and YFSETQ. The CDR3 loop spans 15 amino acids. The DNA of the CDR3 is TGCGCCAGCAGCCCTGAGACGACAGGCTACTATGGCTACACCTTC. Encoded protein: CASSPETTGYYGYTF.

The chain joins TRBV5-6 to TRBJ1-1, with D perhaps TRBD1 (6 bases). The ends were cut back, 2 bases at V and 4 bases at J, with 12 bases in the middle. The CDR3 extends over 14 amino acids. Germline V gives CDR1 SGHDT, CDR2 YYEEEE. DNA for the CDR3: TGTGCCAGCAGCTTCACAGGGCTTGCCACTGAAGCTTTCTTT. It codes for CASSFTGLATEAFF.

The CDR3, as DNA: TGTGCCAGCACCCAGCTAGCGGGAGAGGCCGGGGAGCTGTTTTTT. Translating gives CASTQLAGEAGELFF. The chain has TRBV6-6 and TRBJ2-2, with 10 bases identical to TRBD2. V lost 7 bases, J lost 6 bases, and 8 bases stayed unmatched. Germline-derived CDR1 and CDR2 are MNHNY and SVGAGI (reference sequence). The CDR3 sequence is 15 residues long.

The V gene is TRBV6-6, the J gene TRBJ1-3; D uncertain. Germline CDR1 reads MNHNY; CDR2 reads SVGAGI (reference sequence). The CDR3 covers 14 residues. Deletions cut 6 bases from V and 0 bases from J, with 9 bases between. The CDR3 reads CASRYQDSGNTIYF. DNA for the CDR3: TGTGCCAGCAGATATCAGGACTCTGGAAACACCATATATTTT.

Concerning this clone itself: Germline and junction disagree at one end, which may indicate a read error. The sample carries other DNA sequences with the same CDR3. V gene TRBV7-9 combines with J gene TRBJ2-5, with D unclear. The CDR3 extends over 13 amino acids. Per germline, CDR1 SEHNR and CDR2 FQNEAQ (reference sequence). The CDR3 loop reads CASSLSEQETQYF. DNA of the CDR3: TGTGCCAGTAGCTTGTCGGAGCAAGAGACCCAGTACTTC.

This clone was observed a handful of times. The rearrangement links TRBV7-9 to TRBJ2-5; 11 bases agree with TRBD2. Trimming cost V 5 bases and J 5 bases; bases outside gene matches: 7. This CDR3 region has 15 residues. From germline, CDR1 is SEHNR and CDR2 FQNEAQ (reference sequence). DNA of the CDR3: TGTGCCAGCAGCGAGGGACTAGCGGTGAGGGAGACCCAGTACTTC. Translated, it gives CASSEGLAVRETQYF.

This rearrangement joins TRBV11-2 to TRBJ2-3, with 8 bases matching TRBD2. The CDR3 runs to 15 residues. In germline, CDR1 is SGHAT, CDR2 FQNNGV. V trimming: 3 bases; J trimming: 3 bases; junction bases outside the gene matches: 5. CDR3: CASSLRGGGTDTQYF. CDR3 in DNA: TGTGCCAGCAGCTTGAGGGGCGGGGGGACAGATACGCAGTATTTT. The variable domain in full, completed from reference TRBV11-2 and TRBJ2-3, reads EAGVAQSPRYKIIEKRQSVAFWCNPISGHATLYWYQQILGQGPKLLIQFQNNGVVDDSQLPKDRFSAERLKGVDSTLKIQPAKLEDSAVYLCASSLRGGGTDTQYFGPGTRLTVL.

The CDR3 loop reads CASSRGQRQETQYF. In DNA, the CDR3 is TGTGCCAGCAGCCGAGGACAGCGACAAGAGACCCAGTACTTC. J is TRBJ2-7 and V is TRBV11-2, with D maybe TRBD1 (6 bases). The DNA end lines up better with TRBJ2-5; the J call may be wrong. Germline CDR1 reads SGHAT; CDR2 reads FQNNGV. This CDR3 has 14 residues.

V and J are TRBV2 and TRBJ2-7, with TRBD1 matching 10 bases. The CDR3 spans 15 residues. CDR1 is SNHLY and CDR2 is FYNNEI in the germline V gene. Germline trimming cut 2 bases from V and 4 bases from J; bases unmatched to any gene: 5. In nucleotides, the CDR3 is TGTGCCAGCAGTGAACAGACAGGGGGCGGGTACGAGCAGTACTTC. Translating gives CASSEQTGGGYEQYF.

This clone was found a few times. The V gene is TRBV30, the J gene TRBJ2-2, with 8 nucleotides matching TRBD1. The V gene end was trimmed by 5 bases and the J gene end by 4 bases; junction bases not matched to a gene: 3. Germline V CDR1 and CDR2: GTSNPN, SVGIG (reference sequence). This CDR3 region has 13 residues. The CDR3 sequence is CAWDRGGTGELFF. The DNA for the CDR3 is TGTGCCTGGGACAGGGGAGGCACCGGGGAGCTGTTTTTT. The variable domain in full, completed from reference TRBV30 and TRBJ2-2, reads SQTIHQWPATLVQPVGSPLSLECTVEGTSNPNLYWYRQAAGRGLQLLFYSVGIGQISSEVPQNLSASRPQDRQFILSSKKLLLSDSGFYLCAWDRGGTGELFFGEGSRLTVL.

The CDR3 sequence: CASSSGSNEQFF. The CDR3 bases are TGTGCCAGTAGTTCAGGTTCAAATGAGCAGTTCTTC. This sequence joins TRBV19 and TRBJ2-1; D is unresolved. This CDR3 contains 12 residues. Per the germline V gene, CDR1 is LNHDA and CDR2 is SQIVND (reference sequence). Trimming removed 5 bases at V and 7 bases at J, with 9 bases between.

The genes are TRBV4-2 and TRBJ1-3; TRBD1 matches 7 bases. CDR1 LGHNA and CDR2 YNFKEQ come from the germline V gene. CDR3 length: 14 residues. V was pared by 0 bases and J by 7 bases, with 3 bases of the junction left unmatched. The CDR3 protein is CASSQDDRVNTIYF. CDR3 coding DNA: TGTGCCAGCAGCCAAGATGACAGGGTCAACACCATATATTTT.

This chain connects TRBV19 to TRBJ2-2, with 10 bases fitting TRBD2. The CDR3 length is 15 residues. CDR1 and CDR2 from the germline V gene are LNHDA and SQIVND (reference sequence). The trim removed 2 bases at V and 4 bases at J, leaving 1 base unmatched. The CDR3 here is CASSITSGATGELFF. Here the CDR3 DNA reads TGTGCCAGTAGTATAACTAGCGGGGCCACCGGGGAGCTGTTTTTT.

The chain links TRBV30 to TRBJ1-6; the D is unclear. This CDR3 region has 12 residues. V gave up 0 bases and J gave up 6 bases, with 3 bases separating them. Looked up from germline, CDR1 is GTSNPN and CDR2 is SVGIG (reference sequence). Here the CDR3 DNA reads TGTGCCTGGAGTGTCAGTAATTCACCCCTCCACTTT. Translation gives CAWSVSNSPLHF.

In this sample, this clone turned up once. The CDR3 region has the DNA TGTGCCAGCAGCCCCCAGGGTGGGGGGACAGGGATCACAGATACGCAGTATTTT. This gives the protein CASSPQGGGTGITDTQYF. The V and J genes are TRBV9 and TRBJ2-3; 9 positions agree with TRBD1. Germline-derived CDR1 and CDR2 are SGDLS and YYNGEE. With V trimmed by 4 bases and J by 2 bases, 14 bases remained unmatched. The CDR3 has 18 residues.

The chain carries TRBV5-6 and TRBJ2-3; tentatively, D is TRBD2 (6 bases). CDR3 size: 14 residues. The V gene's germline CDR1 is SGHDT and CDR2 YYEEEE. Trimming pared 1 base from V and 5 bases from J, leaving 11 bases between. The DNA of the CDR3 is TGTGCCAGCAGCTTGTCATATAGCGGAGATACGCAGTATTTT. Translation: CASSLSYSGDTQYF.

This clone was found once. The genes are TRBV7-6 and TRBJ2-5; the D gene is possibly TRBD1 (5 bases). Germline V gene sequence: CDR1 SGHVS, CDR2 FNYEAQ. V dropped 1 base and J dropped 3 bases, with 18 bases sitting between them. The CDR3 contains 17 residues. For the CDR3, the DNA is TGTGCCAGCAGCTTAGGGCCCCTTCCGCAGGGTAAAGAGACCCAGTACTTC. It encodes CASSLGPLPQGKETQYF.

On this clone itself: This specimen includes other DNA sequences encoding the same CDR3. The V and J genes are TRBV5-1 and TRBJ2-2; D gene ambiguous. The CDR3 runs to 12 residues. V gave up 4 bases and J gave up 1 base, with 2 bases separating them. Germline V CDR1 and CDR2: SGHRS, YFSETQ. CDR3 DNA sequence: TGCGCCAGCAGCCTGAACACCGGGGAGCTGTTTTTT. It codes for CASSLNTGELFF. The variable domain in full, with the rest retrieved from reference TRBV5-1 and TRBJ2-2, is KAGVTQTPRYLIKTRGQQVTLSCSPISGHRSVSWYQQTPGQGLQFLFEYFSETQRNKGNFPGRFSGRQFSNSRSEMNVSTLELGDSALYLCASSLNTGELFFGEGSRLTVL.

In DNA, the CDR3 is TGTGCCAGCAGCCGGGGAGATAATTCACCCCTCCACTTT. The encoded protein is CASSRGDNSPLHF. V is TRBV6-5 and J is TRBJ1-6; D is unresolved. This CDR3 region has 13 residues. The germline CDR1 and CDR2 sequences are MNHEY and SVGAGI. Trimming left V 6 bases short and J 5 bases short, with 8 bases between.

A few counts support this clone. The CDR3 DNA is TGTGCCAGCAGTTCCGGGACAGGGCTCTACGAGCAGTACTTC. It is translated as CASSSGTGLYEQYF. The chain couples TRBV14 to TRBJ2-7; 9 nucleotides align to TRBD1. Germline V gene sequence: CDR1 SGHDN, CDR2 FVKESK. The CDR3 spans 14 residues. V lost 6 bases, J lost 3 bases, and 6 bases stayed unmatched.

This clone was observed a handful of times. CDR3 nucleotides: TGTGCCAGCAGTGGCAGGGGGCTCTATTACGAGCAGTACTTC. Its translation: CASSGRGLYYEQYF. V usage is TRBV27 and J usage is TRBJ2-7, with 8 bases that match TRBD1. J lost 4 bases, V lost 5 bases, and 7 bases had no gene match. Germline V gene lookup returns CDR1 MNHEY and CDR2 SMNVEV (reference sequence). The CDR3 runs 14 residues.

The table lists this clone with a few counts. This sequence joins TRBV7-2 and TRBJ1-5; TRBD1 aligns across 8 bases. Germline lookup yields CDR1 SGHTA and CDR2 FQGNSA. The CDR3 runs to 15 residues. V was pared by 4 bases and J by 5 bases, with 7 bases of the junction left unmatched. The CDR3 nucleotides read TGTGCCAGCAGCTCGGGACAGGTGGGATATCAGCCCCAGCATTTT. It encodes CASSSGQVGYQPQHF.

The V call is TRBV5-1, the J call TRBJ2-7, with unresolved D. This CDR3 has 15 residues. V was pared by 4 bases and J by 2 bases, with 16 bases between. Per the germline V gene, CDR1 is SGHRS and CDR2 is YFSETQ. The CDR3 loop reads CASSPPGGHPYEQYF. The DNA for the CDR3 is TGCGCCAGCAGCCCACCCGGTGGGCACCCCTACGAGCAGTACTTC.

J is TRBJ1-5 and V is TRBV27; tentative D call: TRBD1 (5 bases). The CDR3 covers 13 residues. The germline V and J ends were trimmed by 2 bases and 4 bases, with 6 bases remaining between them. The germline V gene has CDR1 MNHEY and CDR2 SMNVEV (reference sequence). In DNA form, the CDR3 reads TGTGCCAGCAGTTTAAACAGGAATCAGCCCCAGCATTTT. This codes for CASSLNRNQPQHF.

V is TRBV11-3 and J is TRBJ1-1; TRBD1 is a possible D gene (5 bases). CDR1 SGHNT and CDR2 YENEEA come from the germline V gene. The CDR3 sequence is 15 residues long. Trimming cost V 8 bases and J 5 bases, with 21 bases left between them. CDR3 bases: TGTGCCAGCCCTCCGGGCCAAAGGGAGGGGACTGAAGCTTTCTTT. This codes for CASPPGQREGTEAFF.

The chain employs TRBV7-3 and TRBJ2-1; perhaps TRBD1 as D (5 bases). Germline-derived CDR1 and CDR2 are SGHTA and FQGTGA. The CDR3 length is 15 residues. Trimming took off 5 bases at V and 2 bases at J, with 13 bases between the two ends. CDR3 bases: TGTGCCAGCAGCATTACAGGAGCTGCCTACAATGAGCAGTTCTTC. The encoded protein is CASSITGAAYNEQFF.